The 31 T cell receptor beta chains below were found in one sample sequenced in a study of beta chain features in type 1 diabetes. Reverse transcription of all isolated RNA meant that expressed TCRB transcripts were sequenced. Method: immunoSEQ multiplex PCR; TCRdb's copy keeps in-frame clones and lacks some. This table holds under 900,000 clones, about a sixth found once. The sample was naive CD4+ T cells from blood. Receptors originate from a woman aged 18-30 years in good health.

The chain combines TRBV21-1 with TRBJ1-2. TRBV21-1 is reported as a pseudogene. This CDR3 has 13 residues. The CDR3 DNA is TGTGCCAGCAGCAAACGAGTCTACTATGGCTACACCTTC. Its translation is CASSKRVYYGYTF.

The J gene is TRBJ2-2, the V gene TRBV6-1; D ambiguous. The CDR3 is made up of 14 amino acids. Germline V CDR1 and CDR2: MNHNS, SASEGT. Trimming removed 7 bases at V and 0 bases at J, with 9 bases between. The CDR3 is CASTPVANTGELFF. CDR3 DNA sequence: TGTGCCAGCACCCCGGTCGCGAACACCGGGGAGCTGTTTTTT.

The V and J genes are TRBV6-1 and TRBJ2-5; D gene uncertain. Looked up from germline, CDR1 is MNHNS and CDR2 is SASEGT. Trimming pared 7 bases from V and 2 bases from J, leaving 8 bases between. This CDR3 is built from 12 residues. The CDR3 region has the DNA TGTGCCAGCAACTGGGCGCAAGAGACCCAGTACTTC. The encoded protein is CASNWAQETQYF.

This clone was recorded a few times. The chain combines TRBV5-1 with TRBJ2-7; perhaps TRBD2 as D (5 bases). Trimming removed 4 bases at V and 1 base at J, with 12 bases between. This CDR3 contains 14 residues. Per the germline V gene, CDR1 is SGHRS and CDR2 is YFSETQ. The CDR3 spells CASSPRGESYEQYF. CDR3 DNA: TGCGCCAGCAGCCCCCGGGGAGAATCCTACGAGCAGTACTTC.

This clone has more than one count but fewer than ten. The chain combines TRBV6-5 with TRBJ1-2; TRBD1 matches 9 bases. In germline, CDR1 is MNHEY, CDR2 SVGAGI. V lost 8 bases, J lost 5 bases, and 9 bases stayed unmatched. This CDR3 has 14 amino acids. Here the CDR3 reads CASVQGQGAYGYTF. The CDR3 region has the DNA TGTGCCAGCGTGCAGGGACAGGGAGCGTATGGCTACACCTTC.

The chain is built from TRBV5-1 and TRBJ2-5; the D gene is possibly TRBD2 (5 bases). The ends were cut back, 2 bases at V and 5 bases at J, with 16 bases in the middle. In germline, CDR1 is SGHRS, CDR2 YFSETQ. The CDR3 covers 15 residues. The CDR3 protein is CASSFFSEAPETQYF. The DNA for the CDR3 is TGCGCCAGCAGCTTCTTTAGCGAGGCCCCGGAGACCCAGTACTTC. Combining the CDR3 with reference TRBV5-1 and TRBJ2-5 gives the whole variable domain KAGVTQTPRYLIKTRGQQVTLSCSPISGHRSVSWYQQTPGQGLQFLFEYFSETQRNKGNFPGRFSGRQFSNSRSEMNVSTLELGDSALYLCASSFFSEAPETQYFGPGTRLLVL.

This clone was seen only a few times. V and J are TRBV4-3 and TRBJ2-7; D may be TRBD2 (7 bases). The germline V gene has CDR1 LGHNA and CDR2 YSLEER. V lost 0 bases and J lost 12, with 15 bases in between. There are 13 residues in the CDR3. CDR3 coding DNA: TGCGCCAGCAGCCAAGAAGGGGGGGGCGTTCGGTACTTC. Protein sequence: CASSQEGGGVRYF.

The rearrangement links TRBV7-8 to TRBJ1-5; possible D gene TRBD1, 5 bases. The V end was cut by 5 bases, the J end by 6 bases, with 17 bases between. Germline-derived CDR1 and CDR2 are SGHVS and FQNEAQ. This CDR3 is 15 amino acids long. The CDR3 reads CASSHGDGPSQPQHF. CDR3 bases: TGTGCCAGCAGCCACGGGGACGGGCCCAGTCAGCCCCAGCATTTT.

The chain links TRBV18 to TRBJ2-1, with a possible D match to TRBD2 (5 bases). With 6 bases removed from V and 12 bases from J, the gap between germline ends came to 18 bases. The CDR3 is made up of 13 amino acids. Germline V lookup: CDR1 KGHSH, CDR2 LQKENI. CDR3 DNA sequence: TGTGCCAGCTCCCGATCCCGGGGAAGTGGGCAGTTCTTC. It specifies CASSRSRGSGQFF.

In this sample, this clone turned up a few times. The chain joins TRBV28 to TRBJ2-3, with D perhaps TRBD1 or TRBD2 (6 bases each). Germline loops: CDR1 MDHEN, CDR2 SYDVKM. V lost 9 bases to trimming and J lost 4 bases, with 11 bases between them. This CDR3 has 12 amino acids. The CDR3, as DNA: TGTGCCAGTGATGGGGGGCCAGATACGCAGTATTTT. Its protein is CASDGGPDTQYF.

This clone was picked up a small number of times. The chain recombines TRBV4-3 with TRBJ2-1; no definite D call. The CDR3 runs to 13 residues. CDR1 and CDR2 from the germline V gene are LGHNA and YSLEER. V shed 5 bases and J shed 5 bases, with 10 bases lying between them. The CDR3 bases are TGCGCCAGCAGCGGCCGCAACAACAATGAGCAGTTCTTC. Translated: CASSGRNNNEQFF.

This clone has just a few counts. The chain employs TRBV18 and TRBJ2-7; TRBD1 matches at 7 bases. Trimming removed 2 bases from V and 2 bases from J; junction bases left unmatched: 6. Germline V gene data show CDR1 as KGHSH and CDR2 as LQKENI. This CDR3 is 15 amino acids long. Here the CDR3 DNA reads TGTGCCAGCTCACCATCCGGGACAGTAGCCTACGAGCAGTACTTC. Protein sequence: CASSPSGTVAYEQYF.

This chain connects TRBV2 to TRBJ1-5, with no clear D. The ends were cut back, 5 bases at V and 4 bases at J, with 12 bases in the middle. Germline V gene data show CDR1 as SNHLY and CDR2 as FYNNEI. The CDR3 runs to 14 residues. CDR3 residues: CASSSTGRNQPQHF. The CDR3 DNA reads as TGTGCCAGCAGTTCAACCGGGAGAAATCAGCCCCAGCATTTT.

There are a few counts of this clone. The rearrangement uses TRBV7-2 and TRBJ2-7; no clear D. The germline V gene encodes CDR1 SGHTA and CDR2 FQGNSA. V gave up 5 bases and J gave up 3 bases, with 5 bases separating them. The CDR3 runs 11 residues. This CDR3 reads CASSRSYEQYF. The CDR3 nucleotides read TGTGCCAGCAGCCGGAGCTACGAGCAGTACTTC.

This clone was picked up a small number of times. The chain has TRBV5-1 and TRBJ2-1, with 10 bases lining up with TRBD2. Per germline, CDR1 SGHRS and CDR2 YFSETQ. The length of the CDR3 is 15 residues. Trimming removed 7 bases from V and 1 base from J; junction bases left unmatched: 5. In DNA form, the CDR3 reads TGCGCCAGCTGCCTACTAGCGGGGTCCTACAATGAGCAGTTCTTC. Its protein is CASCLLAGSYNEQFF.

This clone was counted between two and nine times. The V call is TRBV28, the J call TRBJ2-3; D possibly corresponds to TRBD1 (5 bases). The V end was cut by 7 bases, the J end by 8 bases, with 10 bases between. CDR3 length equals 11 residues. The germline CDR1 and CDR2 sequences are MDHEN and SYDVKM. Written as DNA, the CDR3 is TGTGCCAGCATGTTAAGGGGTACGCAGTATTTT. Amino acid sequence: CASMLRGTQYF.

For this clone: Other nucleotide sequences from this sample produce the same CDR3. The chain links TRBV9 to TRBJ2-5; 9 nucleotides agree with TRBD2. With 0 bases clipped from V and 2 bases from J, the junction kept 2 bases outside the gene matches. Germline CDR1 is SGDLS and CDR2 is YYNGEE. The CDR3 is made up of 15 amino acids. The CDR3 coding sequence is TGTGCCAGCAGCGTAGGACTAGCGGCTCAAGAGACCCAGTACTTC. Translating gives CASSVGLAAQETQYF.

V gene TRBV9 combines with J gene TRBJ2-3; the match to TRBD2 covers 7 bases. Trimming cost V 0 bases and J 2 bases; bases outside gene matches: 12. The CDR3 spans 18 residues. Per germline, CDR1 SGDLS and CDR2 YYNGEE. The chain's CDR3 is CASSVASASGKITDTQYF. CDR3 in DNA: TGTGCCAGCAGCGTAGCTTCGGCTAGCGGTAAGATCACAGATACGCAGTATTTT.

This clone has just a few counts. This chain links TRBV27 with TRBJ1-1, with a weak D call TRBD1 (6 bases). V lost 4 bases and J 0 bases, leaving 15 bases between the germline ends. The CDR3 contains 16 residues. Germline CDR1 reads MNHEY; CDR2 reads SMNVEV (reference sequence). CDR3 in amino acids: CASSSIRGLMNTEAFF. DNA for the CDR3: TGTGCCAGCAGTTCAATCAGGGGCCTCATGAACACTGAAGCTTTCTTT.

This clone was recorded once. This sequence joins TRBV5-4 and TRBJ2-5; D may be TRBD2 (6 bases). Germline loops: CDR1 SGHNT, CDR2 YYREEE (reference sequence). V was trimmed by 6 bases and J by 2 bases, leaving 11 bases between them. The CDR3 consists of 13 residues. CDR3 loop: CASKKEGQETQYF. Here the CDR3 DNA reads TGTGCCAGCAAGAAGGAGGGACAAGAGACCCAGTACTTC.

Regarding this clone: A read error may produce the germline difference seen at one junction end. This chain connects TRBV19 to TRBJ2-1, with D maybe TRBD2 (5 bases). This CDR3 is 14 amino acids long. Germline assignment: CDR1 LNHDA and CDR2 SQIVND (reference sequence). In DNA, the CDR3 is TGTGCCAGTAGTGTAGACTACCTCTACAATGAGCAGTTCTTC. It specifies CASSVDYLYNEQFF.

The rearrangement joins TRBV14 to TRBJ2-1, with 8 bases identical to TRBD2. Trimming took 4 bases from V and 4 from J; bases not matched to a gene: 21. The CDR3 contains 20 residues. Germline values: CDR1 SGHDN, CDR2 FVKESK. The CDR3 loop reads CASSRQSGRGTHYFYNEQFF. In nucleotides, the CDR3 is TGTGCCAGCAGCCGTCAGAGCGGGAGAGGAACCCATTACTTTTACAATGAGCAGTTCTTC.

The chain links TRBV6-6 to TRBJ2-7; 10 nucleotides align to TRBD2. Germline trimming cut 7 bases from V and 9 bases from J; bases unmatched to any gene: 12. Germline lookup yields CDR1 MNHNY and CDR2 SVGAGI (reference sequence). The CDR3 runs to 14 residues. The CDR3 protein is CASNRLAGQNTQYF. The CDR3 DNA sequence: TGTGCCAGCAACCGACTAGCGGGCCAAAACACGCAGTACTTC.

This chain links TRBV28 with TRBJ2-5; TRBD2 is a possible D gene (6 bases). The CDR3 has 15 residues. Trimming took 6 bases from V and 10 from J, leaving 24 bases between them. Germline V gene data show CDR1 as MDHEN and CDR2 as SYDVKM. The CDR3 region has the DNA TGTGCCAGCAGCGCCGATGACGGGCCCGTCGGGGGCCAGTACTTC. It yields the protein CASSADDGPVGGQYF.

Written as DNA, the CDR3 is TGTGCCAGCACCGGGACTCGCTCCTACGAGCAGTACTTC. This gives the protein CASTGTRSYEQYF. This chain links TRBV7-9 with TRBJ2-7; weak D call: TRBD2 (6 bases). Trimming took 7 bases from V and 0 from J, leaving 10 bases between them. The CDR3 is 13 residues long. Germline V gives CDR1 SEHNR, CDR2 FQNEAQ (reference sequence).

In this sample, this clone turned up a few times. The chain employs TRBV7-2 and TRBJ1-5; 7 bases align to TRBD1. Looked up from germline, CDR1 is SGHTA and CDR2 is FQGNSA. The CDR3 spans 15 residues. The V segment lost 4 bases and the J segment 6 bases; nucleotides outside the gene matches: 9. The CDR3 DNA reads as TGTGCCAGCAGCTCTAGCATGGCAGGGGGTCAGCCCCAGCATTTT. Translated: CASSSSMAGGQPQHF. The full variable domain, with the rest looked up from reference TRBV7-2 and TRBJ1-5, is GAGVSQSPSNKVTEKGKDVELRCDPISGHTALYWYRQSLGQGLEFLIYFQGNSAPDKSGLPSDRFSAERTGGSVSTLTIQRTQQEDSAVYLCASSSSMAGGQPQHFGDGTRLSIL.

This clone has just a few counts. The chain joins TRBV19 to TRBJ1-5; D gene unclear. The V gene's germline CDR1 is LNHDA and CDR2 SQIVND (reference sequence). This CDR3 spans 14 amino acids. The germline V and J ends were trimmed by 3 bases and 5 bases, with 11 bases remaining between them. The DNA for the CDR3 is TGTGCCAGTAGTATTCGGGGTTTCTATCAGCCCCAGCATTTT. The encoded protein is CASSIRGFYQPQHF.

To note about this clone: Additional DNA sequences in this sample encode the identical CDR3. The chain uses TRBV20-1 and TRBJ2-7; D is uncertain. Germline CDR1 reads DFQATT; CDR2 reads SNEGSKA (reference sequence). The CDR3 loop spans 10 amino acids. The V gene lost 3 bases and the J gene lost 6 bases, with 6 bases spanning the gap. CDR3 nucleotide sequence: TGCAGTGCTAGGCTTGTCGAGCAGTACTTC. It is translated as CSARLVEQYF.

This clone was counted between two and nine times. The CDR3 region is CASSLGRVRETQYF. The CDR3 DNA sequence: TGTGCCAGCAGCTTAGGGCGGGTCAGGGAGACCCAGTACTTC. J is TRBJ2-5 and V is TRBV11-2; perhaps TRBD2 as D (5 bases). From germline, CDR1 is SGHAT and CDR2 FQNNGV. With 1 base removed from V and 5 bases from J, the gap between germline ends came to 11 bases. This CDR3 contains 14 residues.

To note about this clone: Other DNA sequences in the same sample also yield this CDR3. V usage is TRBV4-1 and J usage is TRBJ2-3; D gene ambiguous. This CDR3 contains 11 residues. The V gene's germline CDR1 is MGHRA and CDR2 YSYEKL. V was shortened by 2 bases and J by 5 bases, with 2 bases between the two germline ends. The CDR3 region has the DNA TGCGCCAGCAGCCAACGAGATACGCAGTATTTT. It yields the protein CASSQRDTQYF.

This clone occurred a few times. This CDR3 is also generated by other DNA sequences in the sample. The chain recombines TRBV10-1 with TRBJ2-3; D is unresolved. Germline V gene lookup returns CDR1 WNHNN and CDR2 SYGVQD (reference sequence). CDR3 size: 13 residues. V shed 3 bases and J shed 0 bases, with 4 bases lying between them. The CDR3 reads CASSERSTDTQYF. CDR3 nucleotides: TGCGCCAGCAGTGAAAGAAGCACAGATACGCAGTATTTT.